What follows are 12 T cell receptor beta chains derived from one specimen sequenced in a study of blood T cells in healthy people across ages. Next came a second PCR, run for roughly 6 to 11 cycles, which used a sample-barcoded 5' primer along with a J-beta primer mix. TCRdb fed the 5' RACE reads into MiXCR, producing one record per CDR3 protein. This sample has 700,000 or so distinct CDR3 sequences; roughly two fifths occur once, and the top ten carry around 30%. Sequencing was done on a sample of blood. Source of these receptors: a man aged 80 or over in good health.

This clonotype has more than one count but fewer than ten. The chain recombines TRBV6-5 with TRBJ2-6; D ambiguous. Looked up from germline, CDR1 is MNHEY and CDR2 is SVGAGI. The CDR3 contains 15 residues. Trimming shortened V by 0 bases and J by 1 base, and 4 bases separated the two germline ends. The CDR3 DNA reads TGTGCCAGCAGTTACTCACAATCTGGGGCCAACGTCCTGACTTTC. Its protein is CASSYSQSGANVLTF.

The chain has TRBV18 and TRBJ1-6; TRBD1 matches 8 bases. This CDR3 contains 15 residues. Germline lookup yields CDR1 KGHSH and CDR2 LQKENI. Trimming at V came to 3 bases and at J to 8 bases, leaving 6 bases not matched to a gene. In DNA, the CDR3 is TGTGCCAGCTCACCGGACAGGGCAGGCGATTCACCCCTCCACTTT. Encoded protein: CASSPDRAGDSPLHF.

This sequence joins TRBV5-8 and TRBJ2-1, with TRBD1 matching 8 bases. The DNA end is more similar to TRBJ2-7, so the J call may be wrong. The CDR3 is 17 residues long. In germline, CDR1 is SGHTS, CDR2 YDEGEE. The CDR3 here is CASSWTGQPRGSNEQYF. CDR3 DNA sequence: TGTGCCAGCAGCTGGACAGGGCAACCCAGGGGGAGCAATGAGCAGTACTTC.

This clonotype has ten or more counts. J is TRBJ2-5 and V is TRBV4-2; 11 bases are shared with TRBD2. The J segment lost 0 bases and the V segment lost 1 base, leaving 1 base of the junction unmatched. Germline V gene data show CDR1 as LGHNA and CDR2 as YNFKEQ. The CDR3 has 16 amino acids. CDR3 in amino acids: CASSQGSGGDQETQYF. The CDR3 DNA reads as TGTGCCAGCAGCCAAGGTAGCGGGGGGGACCAAGAGACCCAGTACTTC.

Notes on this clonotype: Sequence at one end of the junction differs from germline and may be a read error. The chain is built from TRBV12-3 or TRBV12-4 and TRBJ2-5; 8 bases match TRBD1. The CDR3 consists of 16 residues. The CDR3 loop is CASSLNKGQVQETRYF. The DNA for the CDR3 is TGTGCCAGCAGTCTAAATAAGGGACAGGTCCAAGAGACCCGGTACTTC.

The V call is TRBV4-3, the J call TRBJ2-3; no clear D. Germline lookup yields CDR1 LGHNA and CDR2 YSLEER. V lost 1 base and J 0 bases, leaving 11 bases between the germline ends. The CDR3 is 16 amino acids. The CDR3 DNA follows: TGCGCCAGCAGCCAAGGGGGTGACCCCAGCACAGATACGCAGTATTTT. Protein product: CASSQGGDPSTDTQYF.

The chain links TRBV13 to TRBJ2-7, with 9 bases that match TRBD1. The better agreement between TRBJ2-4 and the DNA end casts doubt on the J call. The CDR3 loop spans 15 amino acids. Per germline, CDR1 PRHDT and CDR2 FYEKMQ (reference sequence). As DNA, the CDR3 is TGTGCCAGCAGCTTAATGGGACAGGGAGCCAACATTCAGTACTTC. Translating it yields CASSLMGQGANIQYF.

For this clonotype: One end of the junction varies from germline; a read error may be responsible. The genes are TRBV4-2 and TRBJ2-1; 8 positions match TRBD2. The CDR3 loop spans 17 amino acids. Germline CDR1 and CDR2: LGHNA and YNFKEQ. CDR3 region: CASSQPGTRGSYNGQFF. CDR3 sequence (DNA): TGTGCCAGCAGCCAGCCCGGGACTAGGGGCTCCTACAATGGGCAGTTCTTC.

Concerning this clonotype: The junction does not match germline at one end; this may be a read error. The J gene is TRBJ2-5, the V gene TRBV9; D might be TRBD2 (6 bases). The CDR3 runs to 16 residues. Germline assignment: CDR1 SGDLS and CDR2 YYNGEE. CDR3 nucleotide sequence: TGTGCCAGCAGCGTAGGCGGGGTGGGGGTACAAGAGGCCCAGTACTTC. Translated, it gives CASSVGGVGVQEAQYF. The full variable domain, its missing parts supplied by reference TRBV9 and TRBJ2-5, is DSGVTQTPKHLITATGQRVTLRCSPRSGDLSVYWYQQSLDQGLQFLIQYYNGEERAKGNILERFSAQQFPDLHSELNLSSLELGDSALYFCASSVGGVGVQEAQYFGPGTRLLVL.

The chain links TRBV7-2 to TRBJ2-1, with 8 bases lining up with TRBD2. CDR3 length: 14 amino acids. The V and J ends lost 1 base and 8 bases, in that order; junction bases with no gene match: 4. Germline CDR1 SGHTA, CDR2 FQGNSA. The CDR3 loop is CASSLGTSSYEQFF. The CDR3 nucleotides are TGTGCCAGCAGCTTAGGGACTAGCAGCTATGAGCAGTTCTTC.

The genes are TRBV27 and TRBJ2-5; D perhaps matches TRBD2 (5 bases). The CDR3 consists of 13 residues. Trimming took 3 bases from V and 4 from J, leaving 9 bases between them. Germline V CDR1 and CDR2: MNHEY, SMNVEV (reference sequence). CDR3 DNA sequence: TGTGCCAGCAGTTTTCGGGAAGGAGAGACCCAGTACTTC. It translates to CASSFREGETQYF.

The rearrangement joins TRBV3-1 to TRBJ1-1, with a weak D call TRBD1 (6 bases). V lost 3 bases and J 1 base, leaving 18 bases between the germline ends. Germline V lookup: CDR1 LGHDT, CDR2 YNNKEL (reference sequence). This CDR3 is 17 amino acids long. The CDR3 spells CASSQLGGAGANTEAFF. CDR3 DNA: TGTGCCAGCAGCCAGCTGGGGGGGGCAGGCGCGAACACTGAAGCTTTCTTT.